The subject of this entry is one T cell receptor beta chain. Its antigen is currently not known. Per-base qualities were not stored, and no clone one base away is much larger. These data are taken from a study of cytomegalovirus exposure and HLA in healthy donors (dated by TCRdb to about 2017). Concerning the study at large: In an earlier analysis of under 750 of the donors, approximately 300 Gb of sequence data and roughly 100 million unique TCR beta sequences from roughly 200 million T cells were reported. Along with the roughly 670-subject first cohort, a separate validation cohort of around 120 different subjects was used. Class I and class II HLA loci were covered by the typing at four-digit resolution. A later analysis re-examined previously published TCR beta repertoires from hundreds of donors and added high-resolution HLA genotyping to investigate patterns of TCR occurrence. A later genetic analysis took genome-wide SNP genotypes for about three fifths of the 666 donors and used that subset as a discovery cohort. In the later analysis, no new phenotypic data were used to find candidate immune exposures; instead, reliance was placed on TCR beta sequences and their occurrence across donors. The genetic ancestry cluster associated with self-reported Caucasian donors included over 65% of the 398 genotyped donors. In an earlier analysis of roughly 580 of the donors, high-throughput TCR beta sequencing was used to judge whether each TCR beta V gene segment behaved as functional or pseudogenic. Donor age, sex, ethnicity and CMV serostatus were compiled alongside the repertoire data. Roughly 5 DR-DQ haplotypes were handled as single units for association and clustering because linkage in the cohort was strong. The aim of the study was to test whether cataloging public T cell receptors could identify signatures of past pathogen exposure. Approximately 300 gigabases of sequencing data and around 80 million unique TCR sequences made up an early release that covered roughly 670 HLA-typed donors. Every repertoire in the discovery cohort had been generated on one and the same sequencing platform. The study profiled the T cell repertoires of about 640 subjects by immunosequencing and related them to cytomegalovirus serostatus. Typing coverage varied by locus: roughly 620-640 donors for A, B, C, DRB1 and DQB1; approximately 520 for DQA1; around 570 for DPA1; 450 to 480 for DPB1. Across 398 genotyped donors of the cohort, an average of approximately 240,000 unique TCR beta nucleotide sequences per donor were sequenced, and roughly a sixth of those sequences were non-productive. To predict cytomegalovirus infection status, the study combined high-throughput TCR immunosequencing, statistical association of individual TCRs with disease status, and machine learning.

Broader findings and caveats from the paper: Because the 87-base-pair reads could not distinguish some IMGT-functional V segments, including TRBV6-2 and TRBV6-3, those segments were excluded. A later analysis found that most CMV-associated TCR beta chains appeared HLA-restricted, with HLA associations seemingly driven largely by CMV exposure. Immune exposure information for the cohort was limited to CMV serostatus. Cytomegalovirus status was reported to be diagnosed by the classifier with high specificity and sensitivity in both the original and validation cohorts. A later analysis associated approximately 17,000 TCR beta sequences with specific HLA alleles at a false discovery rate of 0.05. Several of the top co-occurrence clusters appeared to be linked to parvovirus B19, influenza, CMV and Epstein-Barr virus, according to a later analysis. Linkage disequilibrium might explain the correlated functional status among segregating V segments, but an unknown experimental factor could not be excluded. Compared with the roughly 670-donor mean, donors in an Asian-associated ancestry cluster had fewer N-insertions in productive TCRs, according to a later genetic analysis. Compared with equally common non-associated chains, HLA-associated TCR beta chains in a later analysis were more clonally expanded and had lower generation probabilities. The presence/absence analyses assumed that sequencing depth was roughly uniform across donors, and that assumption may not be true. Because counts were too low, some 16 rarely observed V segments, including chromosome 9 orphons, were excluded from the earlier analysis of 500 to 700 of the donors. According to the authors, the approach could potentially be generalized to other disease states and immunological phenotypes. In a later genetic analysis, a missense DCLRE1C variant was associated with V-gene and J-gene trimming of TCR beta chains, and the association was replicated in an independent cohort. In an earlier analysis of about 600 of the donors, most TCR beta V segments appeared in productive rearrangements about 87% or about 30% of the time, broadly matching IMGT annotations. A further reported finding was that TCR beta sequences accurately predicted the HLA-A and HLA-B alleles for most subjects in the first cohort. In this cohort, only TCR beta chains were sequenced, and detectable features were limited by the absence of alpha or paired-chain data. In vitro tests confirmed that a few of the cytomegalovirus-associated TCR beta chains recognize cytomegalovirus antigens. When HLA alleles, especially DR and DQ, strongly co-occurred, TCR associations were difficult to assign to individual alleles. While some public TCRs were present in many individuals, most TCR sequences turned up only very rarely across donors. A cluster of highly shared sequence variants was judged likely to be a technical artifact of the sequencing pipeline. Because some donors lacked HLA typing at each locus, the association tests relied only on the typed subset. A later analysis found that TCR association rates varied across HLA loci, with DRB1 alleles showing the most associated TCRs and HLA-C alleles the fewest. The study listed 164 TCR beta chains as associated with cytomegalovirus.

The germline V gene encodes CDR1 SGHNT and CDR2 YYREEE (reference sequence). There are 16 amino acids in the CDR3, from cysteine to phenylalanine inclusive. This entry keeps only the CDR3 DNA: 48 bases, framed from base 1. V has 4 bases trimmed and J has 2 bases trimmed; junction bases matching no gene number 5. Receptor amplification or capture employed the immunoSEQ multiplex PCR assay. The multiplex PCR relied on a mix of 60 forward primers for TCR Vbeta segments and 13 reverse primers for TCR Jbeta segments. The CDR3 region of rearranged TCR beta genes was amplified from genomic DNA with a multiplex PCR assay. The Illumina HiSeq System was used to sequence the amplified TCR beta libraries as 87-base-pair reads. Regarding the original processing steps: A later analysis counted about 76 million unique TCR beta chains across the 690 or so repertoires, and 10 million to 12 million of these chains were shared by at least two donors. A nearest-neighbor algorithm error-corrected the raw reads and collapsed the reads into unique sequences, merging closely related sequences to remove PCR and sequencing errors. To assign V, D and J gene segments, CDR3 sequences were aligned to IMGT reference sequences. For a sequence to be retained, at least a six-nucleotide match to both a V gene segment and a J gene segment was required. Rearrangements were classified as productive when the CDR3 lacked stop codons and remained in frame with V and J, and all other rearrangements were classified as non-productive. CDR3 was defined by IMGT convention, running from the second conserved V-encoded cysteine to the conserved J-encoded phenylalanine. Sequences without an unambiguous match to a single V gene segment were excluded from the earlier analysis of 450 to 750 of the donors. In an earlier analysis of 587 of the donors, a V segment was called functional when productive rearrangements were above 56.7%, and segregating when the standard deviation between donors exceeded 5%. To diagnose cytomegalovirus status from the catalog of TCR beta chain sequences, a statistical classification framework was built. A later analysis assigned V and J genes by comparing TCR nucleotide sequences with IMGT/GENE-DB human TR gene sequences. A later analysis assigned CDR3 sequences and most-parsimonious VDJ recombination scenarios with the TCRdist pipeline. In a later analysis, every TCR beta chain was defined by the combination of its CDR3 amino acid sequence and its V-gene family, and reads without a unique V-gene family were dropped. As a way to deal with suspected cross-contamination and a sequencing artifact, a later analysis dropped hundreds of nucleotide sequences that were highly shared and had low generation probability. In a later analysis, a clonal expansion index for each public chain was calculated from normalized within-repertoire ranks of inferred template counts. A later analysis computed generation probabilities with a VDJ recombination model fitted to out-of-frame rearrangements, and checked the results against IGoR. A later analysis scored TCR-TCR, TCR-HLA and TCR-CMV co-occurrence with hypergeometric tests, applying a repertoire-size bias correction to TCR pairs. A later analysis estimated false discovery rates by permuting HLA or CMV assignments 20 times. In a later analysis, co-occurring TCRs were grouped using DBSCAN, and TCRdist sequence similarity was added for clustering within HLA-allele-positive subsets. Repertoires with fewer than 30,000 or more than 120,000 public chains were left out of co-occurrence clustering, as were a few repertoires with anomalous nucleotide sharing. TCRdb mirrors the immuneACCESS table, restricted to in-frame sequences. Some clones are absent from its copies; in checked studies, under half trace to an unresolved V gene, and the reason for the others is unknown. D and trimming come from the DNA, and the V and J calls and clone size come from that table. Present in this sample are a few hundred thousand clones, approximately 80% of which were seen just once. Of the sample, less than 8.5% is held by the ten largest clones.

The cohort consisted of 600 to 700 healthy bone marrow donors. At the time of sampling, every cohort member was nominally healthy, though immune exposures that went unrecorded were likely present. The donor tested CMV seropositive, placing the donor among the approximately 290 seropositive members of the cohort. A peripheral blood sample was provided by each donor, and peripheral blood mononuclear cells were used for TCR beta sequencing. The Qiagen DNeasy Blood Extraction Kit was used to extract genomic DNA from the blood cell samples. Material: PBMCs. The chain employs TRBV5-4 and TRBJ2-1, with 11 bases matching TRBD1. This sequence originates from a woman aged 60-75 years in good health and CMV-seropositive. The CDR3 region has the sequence CASSTRTGGAYNEQFF. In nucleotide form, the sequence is TGTGCCAGCAGCACACGGACAGGGGGCGCCTACAATGAGCAGTTCTTC. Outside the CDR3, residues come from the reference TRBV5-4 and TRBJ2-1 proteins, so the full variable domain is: ETGVTQSPTHLIKTRGQQVTLRCSSQSGHNTVSWYQQALGQGPQFIFQYYREEENGRGNFPPRFSGLQFPNYSSELNVNALELDDSALYLCASSTRTGGAYNEQFFGPGTRLTVL.